The 29 T cell receptor beta chains below were found in one sample sequenced in a study of blood T cell repertoires in COVID-19. Assay: immunoSEQ multiplex PCR; the TCRdb copy retains only in-frame clones and omits some. The sample carries some 150,000 clones, approximately 87% recorded once. Sequences were obtained from peripheral blood. The receptors were sampled from an older woman with COVID-19, enrolled during active disease.

This chain uses TRBV10-3 with TRBJ2-7; 11 bases are shared with TRBD2. V shed 9 bases and J 5 bases; nucleotides not matched to a gene: 6. CDR1 and CDR2 from the germline V gene are ENHRY and SYGVKD. The CDR3 spans 13 residues. The CDR3 reads CAIKGLAVHEQYF. The DNA for the CDR3 is TGTGCCATTAAGGGACTAGCGGTTCACGAGCAGTACTTC.

This clone turned up a few times. The chain employs TRBV9 and TRBJ2-3; TRBD2 aligns across 8 bases. The CDR3 runs to 15 residues. Germline loops: CDR1 SGDLS, CDR2 YYNGEE. Germline trimming cut 4 bases from V and 6 bases from J; bases unmatched to any gene: 10. The CDR3, as DNA: TGTGCCAGCAGCCCAGGGAGGCTAGCGGGTGATACGCAGTATTTT. Residues: CASSPGRLAGDTQYF.

The V call is TRBV19, the J call TRBJ2-4; D perhaps matches TRBD1 (5 bases). Germline CDR1 reads LNHDA; CDR2 reads SQIVND (reference sequence). V lost 7 bases, J lost 0 bases, and 19 bases lay in between. The CDR3 covers 17 residues. CDR3 region: CASTQRDSTLAKNIQYF. The CDR3 bases are TGTGCCAGTACCCAACGAGACAGTACTTTAGCCAAAAACATTCAGTACTTC.

In this sample, this clone turned up a few times. The V and J genes are TRBV23-1 and TRBJ1-6, with 12 bases that match TRBD1. TRBV23-1 is reported as an ORF; its role is uncertain. This CDR3 contains 19 residues. Unmatched junction bases numbered 8, after V lost 3 bases and J lost 2 bases. The CDR3 DNA is TGCGCCAGCAGTCATCTGGGACAGGGGGCGAGTCCCTATAATTCACCCCTCCACTTT. It specifies CASSHLGQGASPYNSPLHF.

This clone was seen a few times. This rearrangement joins TRBV6-5 to TRBJ1-2; TRBD1 matches 7 bases. Germline V gives CDR1 MNHEY, CDR2 SVGAGI. Unmatched junction bases numbered 5, after V lost 0 bases and J lost 4 bases. The CDR3 spans 15 residues. The CDR3 region is CASSYSTRGLYGYTF. As DNA, the CDR3 is TGTGCCAGCAGTTACTCGACTAGGGGGCTCTATGGCTACACCTTC.

The chain joins TRBV19 to TRBJ2-6, with D unresolved. The CDR3 is made up of 13 amino acids. Germline CDR1 and CDR2: LNHDA and SQIVND (reference sequence). Trimming took 6 bases from V and 0 from J, leaving 3 bases between them. Here the CDR3 reads CASSYSGANVLTF. The CDR3, as DNA: TGTGCCAGTAGCTACTCTGGGGCCAACGTCCTGACTTTC.

The chain's CDR3 is CASSTPGQGAPGANVLTF. In nucleotides, the CDR3 is TGTGCCAGTAGTACCCCGGGACAGGGGGCCCCTGGGGCCAACGTCCTGACTTTC. The chain joins TRBV19 to TRBJ2-6; 12 bases fit TRBD1. Germline-derived CDR1 and CDR2 are LNHDA and SQIVND (reference sequence). With 4 bases clipped from V and 2 bases from J, the junction kept 6 bases outside the gene matches. The length of the CDR3 is 18 residues. Full variable domain (missing parts from reference TRBV19 and TRBJ2-6): DGGITQSPKYLFRKEGQNVTLSCEQNLNHDAMYWYRQDPGQGLRLIYYSQIVNDFQKGDIAEGYSVSREKKESFPLTVTSAQKNPTAFYLCASSTPGQGAPGANVLTFGAGSRLTVL.

The chain joins TRBV30 to TRBJ1-3, with no clear D. V was pared by 5 bases and J by 0 bases, with 14 bases between. This CDR3 has 15 amino acids. CDR1 and CDR2 from the germline V gene are GTSNPN and SVGIG (reference sequence). DNA of the CDR3: TGTGCCTGGCACCCAAGGGAGAGCTCTGGAAACACCATATATTTT. This codes for CAWHPRESSGNTIYF.

The genes are TRBV6-5 and TRBJ2-7; D remains unclear. This CDR3 region has 15 residues. The germline gives CDR1 MNHEY, CDR2 SVGAGI. V lost 6 bases and J lost 3, with 18 bases in between. Written as DNA, the CDR3 is TGTGCCAGCAGATTCGACTCAAGGAATTACTACGAGCAGTACTTC. It yields the protein CASRFDSRNYYEQYF.

This clone appeared a few times. V is TRBV5-1 and J is TRBJ1-2, with a possible D match to TRBD1 (6 bases). The CDR3 is 14 amino acids. The V end was cut by 1 base, the J end by 6 bases, with 13 bases between. Germline CDR1 is SGHRS and CDR2 is YFSETQ. CDR3 amino acids: CASSLQGMLHGYTF. In DNA form, the CDR3 reads TGCGCCAGCAGCTTGCAGGGGATGCTACATGGCTACACCTTC. Full variable domain (outside the CDR3, taken from reference TRBV5-1 and TRBJ1-2): KAGVTQTPRYLIKTRGQQVTLSCSPISGHRSVSWYQQTPGQGLQFLFEYFSETQRNKGNFPGRFSGRQFSNSRSEMNVSTLELGDSALYLCASSLQGMLHGYTFGSGTRLTVV.

This clone has only a few counts. The rearrangement links TRBV3-1 (or the pseudogene TRBV3-2) to TRBJ2-2; weak D call: TRBD1 (5 bases). Germline lookup yields CDR1 LGHDT and CDR2 YNNKEL (reference sequence). The CDR3 sequence is 16 residues long. V was trimmed by 1 base and J by 2 bases, leaving 11 bases between them. The chain's CDR3 is CASSQGRGPNTGELFF. The CDR3 DNA follows: TGTGCCAGCAGCCAAGGAAGGGGTCCTAACACCGGGGAGCTGTTTTTT.

The rearrangement joins TRBV30 to TRBJ1-5; the match to TRBD1 covers 9 bases. The junction had 13 bases not matched to a gene; V was cut back by 4 bases and J by 9 bases. The CDR3 extends over 15 amino acids. CDR1 is GTSNPN, CDR2 SVGIG, per germline (reference sequence). The CDR3 region has the DNA TGTGCCTGGAACAACCCCGGGACAGGGACGGGGCCCCAGCATTTT. Amino acid sequence: CAWNNPGTGTGPQHF.

Details on this clone: One end of the junction varies from germline; a read error may be responsible. The J gene is TRBJ1-4, the V gene TRBV19; a possible D gene is TRBD1 (5 bases). CDR3 length: 17 residues. CDR1 LNHDA and CDR2 SQIVND come from the germline V gene (reference sequence). CDR3 residues: CASSPPFGEGANEKLFF. CDR3 DNA: TGTGCCAGTAGTCCGCCCTTTGGAGAAGGGGCTAACGAAAAACTGTTTTTT.

The chain employs TRBV5-1 and TRBJ2-7, with a tentative D call TRBD2 (5 bases). Germline V gene lookup returns CDR1 SGHRS and CDR2 YFSETQ. V lost 8 bases to trimming and J lost 2 bases, with 14 bases between them. There are 13 residues in the CDR3. DNA for the CDR3: TGCGCCAGTCGGGCCACGGGGACCTACGAGCAGTACTTC. This gives the protein CASRATGTYEQYF.

Of note for this clone: One junction end disagrees with the germline gene, perhaps due to a read error. Here the CDR3 reads CTSSPLDGVAETQYF. CDR3 nucleotides: TGTACCAGCAGCCCGTTGGACGGGGTCGCGGAGACCCAGTACTTC. The chain links TRBV3-1 (or the pseudogene TRBV3-2) to TRBJ2-5, with D maybe TRBD2 (5 bases). This CDR3 region has 15 residues. Looked up from germline, CDR1 is LGHDT and CDR2 is YNNKEL (reference sequence).

The genes are TRBV28 and TRBJ2-7, with a weak D call TRBD1 (6 bases). Per germline, CDR1 MDHEN and CDR2 SYDVKM. The CDR3 consists of 15 residues. The germline V and J ends were trimmed by 6 bases and 1 base, with 16 bases remaining between them. As DNA, the CDR3 is TGTGCCAGCAGATCTTCACGGGACACTTCCTACGAGCAGTACTTC. Translation gives CASRSSRDTSYEQYF.

The count of this clone is one. This sequence joins TRBV5-1 and TRBJ1-1; D not certain. Germline CDR1 and CDR2: SGHRS and YFSETQ. This CDR3 has 14 amino acids. Trimming took 4 bases from V and 1 from J, leaving 11 bases between them. CDR3: CASSRQRRNTEAFF. The CDR3 nucleotides read TGCGCCAGCAGCCGGCAGAGGAGGAACACTGAAGCTTTCTTT.

The V call is TRBV11-3, the J call TRBJ2-1; no clear D gene. The V gene's germline CDR1 is SGHNT and CDR2 YENEEA. The CDR3 is 12 amino acids. V was clipped by 2 bases and J by 5 bases, with 4 bases between them. The CDR3 is CASSLIDNEQFF. CDR3 nucleotide sequence: TGTGCCAGCAGCTTAATCGACAATGAGCAGTTCTTC.

The gene calls are TRBV29-1 and TRBJ2-1, with D possibly matching TRBD2 (6 bases). V was clipped by 3 bases and J by 6 bases, with 6 bases between them. Germline assignment: CDR1 SQVTM and CDR2 ANQGSEA. The length of the CDR3 is 11 residues. The CDR3 bases are TGCAGCGTTGAGCGGGGCAATGAGCAGTTCTTC. It translates to CSVERGNEQFF.

This sequence joins TRBV10-1 and TRBJ2-5; D perhaps matches TRBD1 (6 bases). The CDR3 covers 14 residues. Trimming removed 3 bases at V and 5 bases at J, with 13 bases between. CDR1 and CDR2 (germline): WNHNN, SYGVQD (reference sequence). CDR3 DNA sequence: TGCGCCAGCAGTGATCTGGGGGCAGGTGAGACCCAGTACTTC. Amino acids: CASSDLGAGETQYF.

The J gene is TRBJ2-3, the V gene TRBV24-1, with 7 bases that match TRBD2. The CDR3 runs 17 residues. Losses at the gene ends were 4 bases for V and 0 bases for J; bases not matched to a gene: 9. Per germline, CDR1 KGHDR and CDR2 SFDVKD. CDR3 sequence (DNA): TGTGCCACCAGTGACCCGACTTGGGGAGGGAGCACAGATACGCAGTATTTT. Amino acid sequence: CATSDPTWGGSTDTQYF.

The J gene is TRBJ1-5, the V gene TRBV9; 8 bases are a match to TRBD1. With 4 bases clipped from V and 3 bases from J, the junction kept 15 bases outside the gene matches. The CDR3 sequence is 18 residues long. CDR1 and CDR2 from the germline V gene are SGDLS and YYNGEE. The CDR3 sequence is CASSPVGLQGENNQPQHF. The CDR3 bases are TGTGCCAGCAGCCCCGTGGGACTACAGGGGGAGAACAATCAGCCCCAGCATTTT.

The chain has TRBV5-1 and TRBJ1-2; D might be TRBD1 (6 bases). Germline lookup yields CDR1 SGHRS and CDR2 YFSETQ. V lost 4 bases and J 1 base, leaving 14 bases between the germline ends. CDR3 length: 15 amino acids. CDR3: CASSPGHRNNYGYTF. The CDR3 DNA follows: TGCGCCAGCAGCCCGGGACACCGGAATAACTATGGCTACACCTTC.

J is TRBJ1-2 and V is TRBV27, with 7 bases identical to TRBD1. This CDR3 has 15 residues. The germline gives CDR1 MNHEY, CDR2 SMNVEV (reference sequence). The V gene end was trimmed by 5 bases and the J gene end by 0 bases; junction bases not matched to a gene: 6. The DNA for the CDR3 is TGTGCCAGCAGTCTTTACAGGGGAGCTAACTATGGCTACACCTTC. Its translation is CASSLYRGANYGYTF.

This clone has only one observation. The V gene is TRBV30, the J gene TRBJ2-2; possible D gene TRBD2, 6 bases. The CDR3 is 14 residues long. Germline V gene lookup returns CDR1 GTSNPN and CDR2 SVGIG (reference sequence). V gave up 0 bases and J gave up 6 bases, with 11 bases separating them. Written as DNA, the CDR3 is TGTGCCTGGAGTGTAATCGGGAGTTCCGGGGAGCTGTTTTTT. It yields the protein CAWSVIGSSGELFF.

The gene calls are TRBV29-1 and TRBJ1-5, with a possible D match to TRBD1 (6 bases). V was trimmed by 5 bases and J by 2 bases, leaving 13 bases between them. Germline V CDR1 and CDR2: SQVTM, ANQGSEA. The CDR3 runs to 14 residues. This CDR3 is CSVKSGAGNQPQHF. Here the CDR3 DNA reads TGCAGCGTTAAATCAGGGGCAGGCAATCAGCCCCAGCATTTT.

V and J are TRBV5-1 and TRBJ2-5, with TRBD2 matching over 9 bases. From germline, CDR1 is SGHRS and CDR2 YFSETQ. V dropped 6 bases and J dropped 2; count of bases not matched to a gene: 5. The CDR3 is 14 residues long. The CDR3 DNA is TGCGCCAGCACCTTAGCGGGAGAACAAGAGACCCAGTACTTC. The encoded protein is CASTLAGEQETQYF.

This chain uses TRBV28 with TRBJ2-7; TRBD2 aligns across 7 bases. The CDR3 is 16 residues long. Germline lookup yields CDR1 MDHEN and CDR2 SYDVKM. The V gene end was trimmed by 6 bases and the J gene end by 0 bases; junction bases not matched to a gene: 11. CDR3 amino acids: CASSPKRETGSYEQYF. For the CDR3, the DNA is TGTGCCAGCAGCCCTAAGCGGGAAACGGGCTCCTACGAGCAGTACTTC.

CDR3 region: CASSPGGALPYEQYF. The CDR3 coding sequence is TGTGCCAGCAGCCCTGGGGGGGCCCTTCCCTACGAGCAGTACTTC. The rearrangement uses TRBV11-2 and TRBJ2-7, with D possibly being TRBD2 (7 bases). CDR1 is SGHAT, CDR2 FQNNGV, per germline. V lost 5 bases to trimming and J lost 2 bases, with 16 bases between them. This CDR3 has 15 amino acids.